The present TCR beta chain was sequenced within a study of shared clonotypes between healthy human individuals. Authors' data handling: Because ImmunoSEQ provided only junction sequences with no quality scores, the filtering differed. The table came from immunoSEQ multiplex PCR; TCRdb's copy has only in-frame clones and leaves some out. That table supplies the V and J calls and clone size; D and trimming were determined from the DNA. The sample includes hundreds of thousands of clones, 95% to 98% of them seen just once. V was clipped by 4 bases and J by 4 bases, with 12 bases between them. Germline V gene sequence: CDR1 SGHRS, CDR2 YFSETQ. The CDR3 extends over 13 amino acids. Remarks on this clone: Antigen specificity is unknown.

The study's findings and limits: Though the depth was large, rarefaction showed that sorted-subset sequencing was incomplete.

Only CD45RO-negative cells positively selected for CCR7 counted as naive CD8 cells, so terminally differentiated effector memory CD45RA+ cells were excluded. Only Caucasian adults living in Nashville, Tennessee served as donors. Input material: naive CD8+ T cells sorted from blood. This chain joins TRBV5-1 and TRBJ2-7; weak D call: TRBD2 (5 bases). This clonotype was obtained from a man younger than 40 in good health. The chain's CDR3 is CASSPTSGYEQYF. The CDR3, as DNA: TGCGCCAGCAGCCCGACAAGCGGATACGAGCAGTACTTC.